Below are 27 T cell receptor beta chains sequenced from a single sample in a study of shared clonotypes between healthy human individuals. The repertoire was sequenced with immunoSEQ multiplex PCR; TCRdb's copy has only in-frame clones and lacks some. This table has approximately 1,500,000 clones, 95% to 99% appearing once. Sequences were obtained from naive CD4+ T cells sorted from blood. The subset is: CD45RA+ positively selected. The receptor set was obtained from a young man in good health.

V and J are TRBV5-6 and TRBJ1-1, with TRBD1 matching 7 bases. The germline V gene encodes CDR1 SGHDT and CDR2 YYEEEE. The CDR3 sequence is 15 residues long. Trimming at V came to 1 base and at J to 1 base, leaving 4 bases not matched to a gene. CDR3 amino acids: CASSLLDRTNTEAFF. The CDR3 region has the DNA TGTGCCAGCAGCTTGCTGGACAGGACGAACACTGAAGCTTTCTTT.

This clone was detected once. V and J are TRBV6-6 and TRBJ1-5; D remains unclear. Germline CDR1 reads MNHNY; CDR2 reads SVGAGI (reference sequence). The CDR3 contains 14 residues. Trimming took 4 bases from V and 6 from J, leaving 13 bases between them. The CDR3 DNA sequence: TGTGCCAGCAGTTTTACGGACTCTGTTCAGCCCCAGCATTTT. Translating it yields CASSFTDSVQPQHF.

J is TRBJ2-2 and V is TRBV19; no clear D gene. V lost 6 bases and J lost 0, with 20 bases in between. Germline V gene data show CDR1 as LNHDA and CDR2 as SQIVND (reference sequence). The CDR3 is made up of 18 amino acids. CDR3 coding DNA: TGTGCCAGTAGCCTAAGGTTCAACAAGTTCGCGAACACCGGGGAGCTGTTTTTT. Its protein product is CASSLRFNKFANTGELFF.

This clone is a singleton in its sample. Other DNA sequences in the same sample also yield this CDR3. For the CDR3, the DNA is TGTGCCAGCAGCGTAGCTAGGTACAATGAGCAGTTCTTC. As protein: CASSVARYNEQFF. The chain combines TRBV9 with TRBJ2-1; D is unclear. V lost 0 bases and J 4 bases, leaving 5 bases between the germline ends. The germline CDR1 and CDR2 sequences are SGDLS and YYNGEE. The CDR3 has 13 amino acids.

V is TRBV11-2 and J is TRBJ2-1; 11 positions match TRBD2. V dropped 3 bases and J dropped 7; count of bases not matched to a gene: 14. The CDR3 spans 18 residues. Germline loops: CDR1 SGHAT, CDR2 FQNNGV. CDR3 region: CASSFVGKTSGKRNEQFF. DNA for the CDR3: TGTGCCAGCAGCTTTGTAGGAAAGACTAGCGGGAAGCGGAATGAGCAGTTCTTC.

The V call is TRBV15, the J call TRBJ2-1; D may match TRBD1 or TRBD2 (5 bases each). Trimming stripped 3 bases from V and 9 bases from J, with 12 bases between. CDR3 length: 13 residues. CDR1 LNHNV and CDR2 YYDKDF come from the germline V gene (reference sequence). The CDR3 region is CATSRTPRGEQFF. As DNA, the CDR3 is TGTGCCACCAGCAGGACCCCGAGGGGTGAGCAGTTCTTC. Supplemented by reference TRBV15 and TRBJ2-1, the full variable domain reads DAMVIQNPRYQVTQFGKPVTLSCSQTLNHNVMYWYQQKSSQAPKLLFHYYDKDFNNEADTPDNFQSRRPNTSFCFLDIRSPGLGDTAMYLCATSRTPRGEQFFGPGTRLTVL.

The CDR3 here is CAWSGLLGGLQPQHF. CDR3 bases: TGTGCCTGGAGTGGTCTGCTGGGGGGGCTTCAGCCCCAGCATTTT. V and J are TRBV30 and TRBJ1-5; a possible D gene is TRBD1 (6 bases). Germline CDR1 and CDR2: GTSNPN and SVGIG (reference sequence). CDR3 size: 15 residues. The ends were cut back, 1 base at V and 6 bases at J, with 16 bases in the middle.

The chain recombines TRBV18 with TRBJ2-7; 11 bases align to TRBD2. With V trimmed by 3 bases and J by 7 bases, 8 bases remained unmatched. CDR3 length: 15 amino acids. Per the germline V gene, CDR1 is KGHSH and CDR2 is LQKENI. The CDR3 loop reads CASSPVTSGNGEQYF. The CDR3 coding sequence is TGTGCCAGCTCACCGGTGACTAGCGGGAACGGGGAGCAGTACTTC.

The chain is built from TRBV5-1 and TRBJ2-6; weak D call: TRBD1 (5 bases). Germline loops: CDR1 SGHRS, CDR2 YFSETQ. The V end was cut by 2 bases, the J end by 7 bases, with 13 bases between. This CDR3 region has 15 residues. The CDR3 DNA sequence: TGCGCCAGCAGCTTAGAAGGGGCGCGAGCCAACGTCCTGACTTTC. Residues: CASSLEGARANVLTF.

The V call is TRBV28, the J call TRBJ1-5; D gene uncertain. The V gene lost 5 bases and the J gene lost 11 bases, with 16 bases spanning the gap. CDR3 length: 13 residues. Germline V lookup: CDR1 MDHEN, CDR2 SYDVKM. CDR3 amino acids: CASSRRAFRAQHF. The CDR3 coding sequence is TGTGCCAGCAGTCGGAGGGCATTCCGGGCCCAGCATTTT.

J is TRBJ1-4 and V is TRBV11-2; possible D gene TRBD1, 5 bases. Trimming removed 6 bases at V and 7 bases at J, with 24 bases between. This CDR3 comprises 17 residues. Per the germline V gene, CDR1 is SGHAT and CDR2 is FQNNGV. In DNA, the CDR3 is TGTGCCAGCAGTCCTTATATATCCTCGCCAGGGAGTGAAAAACTGTTTTTT. It is translated as CASSPYISSPGSEKLFF.

The chain links TRBV29-1 to TRBJ1-5; tentative D call: TRBD1 (6 bases). V lost 7 bases and J lost 3, with 10 bases in between. Germline CDR1 and CDR2: SQVTM and ANQGSEA. CDR3 length: 12 residues. The CDR3 loop is CSAGQNNQPQHF. CDR3 coding DNA: TGCAGCGCAGGACAGAACAATCAGCCCCAGCATTTT.

The V and J genes are TRBV18 and TRBJ1-2, with D possibly being TRBD1 (5 bases). V lost 3 bases, J lost 0 bases, and 23 bases lay in between. Germline CDR1 reads KGHSH; CDR2 reads LQKENI. The length of the CDR3 is 19 residues. CDR3 residues: CASSPLWVTDTIANYGYTF. CDR3 in DNA: TGTGCCAGCTCACCTCTGTGGGTGACAGACACCATAGCTAACTATGGCTACACCTTC.

The chain recombines TRBV2 with TRBJ2-7; the D gene is possibly TRBD1 (5 bases). The CDR3 runs to 13 residues. Germline CDR1 reads SNHLY; CDR2 reads FYNNEI. V was clipped by 5 bases and J by 4 bases, with 12 bases between them. The CDR3 DNA is TGTGCCAGCAGTACGGAGCAGGGTTACGAGCAGTACTTC. This gives the protein CASSTEQGYEQYF.

The chain combines TRBV2 with TRBJ1-1; 12 bases are a match to TRBD1. The germline V gene encodes CDR1 SNHLY and CDR2 FYNNEI. The CDR3 spans 15 residues. V dropped 6 bases and J dropped 8; count of bases not matched to a gene: 10. The CDR3 coding sequence is TGTGCCAGCAGGGGGACAGGGGGCCTTTTTAGGGAAGCTTTCTTT. Its protein is CASRGTGGLFREAFF.

Here the CDR3 DNA reads TGTGCCAGCAGTTCCCAGACTAGCTCAAGCTCCTACGAGCAGTACTTC. This codes for CASSSQTSSSSYEQYF. J is TRBJ2-7 and V is TRBV28; 7 nucleotides line up with TRBD2. The CDR3 length is 16 residues. J lost 0 bases, V lost 4 bases, and 9 bases had no gene match. Germline lookup yields CDR1 MDHEN and CDR2 SYDVKM. Drawing the rest from reference TRBV28 and TRBJ2-7, the complete variable domain is DVKVTQSSRYLVKRTGEKVFLECVQDMDHENMFWYRQDPGLGLRLIYFSYDVKMKEKGDIPEGYSVSREKKERFSLILESASTNQTSMYLCASSSQTSSSSYEQYFGPGTRLTVT.

The genes are TRBV27 and TRBJ2-5; the match to TRBD1 covers 8 bases. J gave up 4 bases and V 0 bases, and 4 bases lay outside the gene matches. The V gene's germline CDR1 is MNHEY and CDR2 SMNVEV (reference sequence). The CDR3 is 15 residues long. DNA for the CDR3: TGTGCCAGCAGTTTATCCAACAGGGGGATAGAGACCCAGTACTTC. Translation: CASSLSNRGIETQYF.

The J gene is TRBJ2-5, the V gene TRBV11-2, with D tentatively TRBD1 (5 bases). Germline assignment: CDR1 SGHAT and CDR2 FQNNGV. Trimming removed 5 bases at V and 7 bases at J, with 8 bases between. The CDR3 spans 11 residues. Here the CDR3 reads CASSATVTQYF. CDR3 in DNA: TGTGCCAGCAGCGCGACAGTGACCCAGTACTTC.

This sequence joins TRBV30 and TRBJ2-1; D may be TRBD2 (6 bases). The V end lost 5 bases, the J end lost 5 bases, and 13 bases lay between the germline ends. Germline V gives CDR1 GTSNPN, CDR2 SVGIG (reference sequence). CDR3 length: 13 amino acids. CDR3 nucleotide sequence: TGTGCCTGGGGGGGGACGGCTAACAATGAGCAGTTCTTC. Its translation is CAWGGTANNEQFF.

J is TRBJ2-7 and V is TRBV28, with TRBD2 matching 7 bases. The ends lost 2 bases at V and 3 bases at J; junction bases unmatched: 10. This CDR3 region has 16 residues. Germline loops: CDR1 MDHEN, CDR2 SYDVKM. CDR3 in DNA: TGTGCCAGCAGTTTAGGGGGGGTGGCTACGATCTACGAGCAGTACTTC. Protein: CASSLGGVATIYEQYF.

This clone was detected once. V and J are TRBV28 and TRBJ2-5; 7 bases fit TRBD2. Per germline, CDR1 MDHEN and CDR2 SYDVKM. The CDR3 sequence is 14 residues long. V was clipped by 7 bases and J by 7 bases; unmatched bases: 12. The CDR3 bases are TGTGCCAGCAAACCTGGCGGGAGTAAGGTGACCCAGTACTTC. The encoded protein is CASKPGGSKVTQYF.

V and J are TRBV29-1 and TRBJ1-4, with D possibly being TRBD1 (5 bases). The CDR3 covers 13 residues. V lost 4 bases and J lost 3, with 9 bases in between. Germline V gene sequence: CDR1 SQVTM, CDR2 ANQGSEA. In DNA form, the CDR3 reads TGCAGCGTTGTCACAGGTCCTAATGAAAAACTGTTTTTT. Translation gives CSVVTGPNEKLFF.

On this clone: Other nucleotide sequences from this sample produce the same CDR3. This chain connects TRBV20-1 to TRBJ2-7; D not resolved. The germline V gene encodes CDR1 DFQATT and CDR2 SNEGSKA (reference sequence). Trimming took off 3 bases at V and 7 bases at J, with 10 bases between the two ends. This CDR3 contains 11 residues. CDR3 amino acids: CSARDPREQYF. CDR3 nucleotides: TGCAGTGCTAGGGACCCACGGGAGCAGTACTTC.

CDR3 nucleotides: TGTGCCAGCAGCTCCGGACTTCTCAATGAGCAGTTCTTC. Encoded protein: CASSSGLLNEQFF. The genes are TRBV11-3 and TRBJ2-1; D might be TRBD2 (5 bases). Germline CDR1 reads SGHNT; CDR2 reads YENEEA. The V end lost 4 bases, the J end lost 6 bases, and 10 bases lay between the germline ends. The CDR3 runs 13 residues.

The chain carries TRBV5-1 and TRBJ1-1, with D possibly being TRBD1 (5 bases). The length of the CDR3 is 15 residues. From germline, CDR1 is SGHRS and CDR2 YFSETQ. V was trimmed by 2 bases and J by 2 bases, leaving 13 bases between them. As DNA, the CDR3 is TGCGCCAGCAGCTTAACAGGAGGGACTAACACTGAAGCTTTCTTT. Translation: CASSLTGGTNTEAFF.

The CDR3 sequence: CASGRRGGKWDNEQFF. CDR3 DNA: TGTGCCAGCGGCCGGCGGGGCGGCAAGTGGGACAATGAGCAGTTCTTC. V is TRBV2 and J is TRBJ2-1; TRBD2 might be the D (6 bases). V was shortened by 8 bases and J by 5 bases, with 22 bases between the two germline ends. This CDR3 is 16 amino acids long. Looked up from germline, CDR1 is SNHLY and CDR2 is FYNNEI.

V and J are TRBV11-2 and TRBJ2-3; TRBD1 is a possible D gene (7 bases). Germline values: CDR1 SGHAT, CDR2 FQNNGV. Trimming left V 1 base short and J 6 bases short, with 17 bases between. This CDR3 comprises 16 residues. Written as DNA, the CDR3 is TGTGCCAGCAGCTTAGCCCGCGGGACAGCCGTCGATACGCAGTATTTT. The encoded protein is CASSLARGTAVDTQYF. Full variable domain (outside the CDR3, taken from reference TRBV11-2 and TRBJ2-3): EAGVAQSPRYKIIEKRQSVAFWCNPISGHATLYWYQQILGQGPKLLIQFQNNGVVDDSQLPKDRFSAERLKGVDSTLKIQPAKLEDSAVYLCASSLARGTAVDTQYFGPGTRLTVL.